Included here is one T cell receptor beta chain sequence, with context. TCRdb's table, derived via immunoSEQ multiplex PCR, lists solely in-frame clones and lacks some. The sample includes 55,000 to 75,000 clones, approximately 80% seen only once; the top ten take 2.6%. The germline CDR1 and CDR2 sequences are PRHDT and FYEKMQ (reference sequence). CDR3 length equals 16 residues. The ends lost 0 bases at V and 3 bases at J; junction bases unmatched: 7. This specimen comes from a study of neoadjuvant anti-PD-1 for oral cavity cancer. Study information: Patients without progression got a fourth dose around day 43.

The rearrangement uses TRBV13 and TRBJ1-2; TRBD1 matches at 7 bases. Specimen: PBMCs, collected before nivolumab (anti-PD-1) treatment. This TCR was recovered from a person aged 40 to 85 with oral cavity squamous cell carcinoma. The CDR3 loop reads CASSLGSRGRDYGYTF. In DNA form, the CDR3 reads TGTGCCAGCAGCTTAGGGTCTAGGGGGCGCGACTATGGCTACACCTTC.